The source of this T cell receptor (beta chain) is a study of blood T cell repertoires in COVID-19. The wider study: T cells, B-cell-depleted T cells, or PBMCs supplied cDNA or gDNA.

Study processing details: Scientists estimated how many nucleated cells there were by amplifying reference gene primers. Clones were read by immunoSEQ multiplex PCR, and TCRdb kept only the in-frame ones, dropping some. That table furnishes V, J and clone size, whereas the DNA furnished D and trimming. The table lists just under 80,000 clones, around 83% of them singletons. Germline V gene data show CDR1 as LNHDA and CDR2 as SQIVND (reference sequence). V dropped 5 bases and J dropped 2; count of bases not matched to a gene: 6. The CDR3 has 15 amino acids. The origin of this receptor is a woman aged 70 to 79 with acute or convalescent COVID-19. V gene TRBV19 combines with J gene TRBJ1-5; 7 bases are a match to TRBD1. Sample: peripheral blood. The CDR3 protein is CASSGQVGGNQPQHF. In DNA form, the CDR3 reads TGTGCCAGTAGTGGACAGGTGGGGGGCAATCAGCCCCAGCATTTT.